One sample yielded the 14 T cell receptor beta chains listed below, sequenced in a study of T-cell reconstitution after alpha-beta-depleted transplantation in children. Using unique molecular identifiers, the investigators prepared the TCRbeta library. MiXCR, applied by TCRdb to the PCR reads, yields one record per CDR3 protein. The sample lists fewer than 550,000 distinct CDR3 sequences, around 15% seen once, with less than 30% in the top ten. Sample: PBMCs, mostly from graft donor cells, taken 360 days after TCRalphabeta/CD19-depleted stem cell transplant. The origin of the receptors is a boy under two years old who had a stem cell transplant for Wiskott-Aldrich syndrome, so the T cells may come from the graft donor.

V and J are TRBV9 and TRBJ2-7, with 12 bases that match TRBD2. The CDR3 sequence is 14 residues long. Trimming removed 3 bases from V and 2 bases from J; junction bases left unmatched: 0. CDR1 and CDR2 (germline): SGDLS, YYNGEE. CDR3 loop: CASSASGRAYEQYF. The CDR3 DNA reads as TGTGCCAGCAGCGCTAGCGGGAGGGCCTACGAGCAGTACTTC. The full variable domain, rest sourced from reference TRBV9 and TRBJ2-7, is DSGVTQTPKHLITATGQRVTLRCSPRSGDLSVYWYQQSLDQGLQFLIQYYNGEERAKGNILERFSAQQFPDLHSELNLSSLELGDSALYFCASSASGRAYEQYFGPGTRLTVT.

The chain has TRBV12-3 or TRBV12-4 and TRBJ2-5; 8 bases are a match to TRBD1. J lost 5 bases, V lost 1 base, and 6 bases had no gene match. This CDR3 spans 15 amino acids. Here the CDR3 reads CASSLEGTGWETQYF. CDR3 DNA sequence: TGTGCCAGCAGTTTAGAAGGGACAGGTTGGGAGACCCAGTACTTC.

For this clonotype: One junction end disagrees with the germline gene, perhaps due to a read error. The chain is built from TRBV4-1 and TRBJ2-7; D not resolved. Per germline, CDR1 MGHRA and CDR2 YSYEKL. This CDR3 has 13 amino acids. In nucleotides, the CDR3 is TGCGCCAGCAGCCGGGGTGGCTTTTCCCCCCACGACTTC. Translating gives CASSRGGFSPHDF.

This clonotype turned up a few times. This rearrangement joins TRBV5-1 to TRBJ2-5, with TRBD2 matching over 8 bases. The trim removed 1 base at V and 1 base at J, leaving 3 bases unmatched. CDR3 length: 15 residues. Germline CDR1 is SGHRS and CDR2 is YFSETQ. Written as DNA, the CDR3 is TGCGCCAGCAGCTTGATGCTAGCGGGCCAAGAGACCCAGTACTTC. Encoded protein: CASSLMLAGQETQYF.

This clonotype showed up just a few times. J is TRBJ2-7 and V is TRBV5-1, with 7 nucleotides matching TRBD2. The CDR3 spans 17 residues. CDR1 is SGHRS and CDR2 is YFSETQ in the germline V gene. Trimming took 5 bases from V and 1 from J; bases not matched to a gene: 15. As DNA, the CDR3 is TGCGCCAGCAGTCATCGGCCGGCTGGGGGAGGGTCCTACGAGCAGTACTTC. Translated: CASSHRPAGGGSYEQYF.

In regard to this clonotype: One base away lies a much larger clone, so this may be a sequencing read error. Here the CDR3 DNA reads TGTGCCAGCAATCCAGTTCAAGGGGGGACAGGGGGCTACGAGCAGTACTTC. It specifies CASNPVQGGTGGYEQYF. V and J are TRBV12-3 or TRBV12-4 and TRBJ2-7; 11 nucleotides agree with TRBD1. The CDR3 is made up of 17 amino acids. Trimming removed 7 bases from V and 3 bases from J; junction bases left unmatched: 14.

This clonotype appeared many times. The chain employs TRBV10-1 and TRBJ2-7; D unresolved. Looked up from germline, CDR1 is WNHNN and CDR2 is SYGVQD (reference sequence). This CDR3 region has 12 residues. V lost 1 base and J 2 bases, leaving 3 bases between the germline ends. CDR3 in DNA: TGCGCCAGCAGTGAGTTGGCCTACGAGCAGTACTTC. Residues: CASSELAYEQYF.

This clonotype has more than one count but fewer than ten. This chain links TRBV5-1 with TRBJ2-2, with 9 bases aligning to TRBD1. The CDR3 spans 15 residues. Germline loops: CDR1 SGHRS, CDR2 YFSETQ. With V trimmed by 5 bases and J by 6 bases, 8 bases remained unmatched. The CDR3 DNA follows: TGCGCCAGCAGACCTCGGGACAGGGCCCCCGGGGAGCTGTTTTTT. This codes for CASRPRDRAPGELFF.

This clonotype was observed a handful of times. The genes are TRBV5-1 and TRBJ2-5, with 12 positions matching TRBD2. V gave up 0 bases and J gave up 1 base; unmatched junction bases: 7. CDR1 and CDR2 from the germline V gene are SGHRS and YFSETQ. The CDR3 consists of 18 residues. The CDR3 nucleotides are TGCGCCAGCAGCTTGGCGCTAGCGGGGGGGCTGATCCAAGAGACCCAGTACTTC. Translated, it gives CASSLALAGGLIQETQYF.

The V and J genes are TRBV15 and TRBJ2-5; tentative D call: TRBD2 (5 bases). Trimming shortened V by 0 bases and J by 0 bases, and 26 bases separated the two germline ends. Germline V gene sequence: CDR1 LNHNV, CDR2 YYDKDF (reference sequence). The CDR3 sequence is 21 residues long. The CDR3 loop reads CATSRDTKWRIIDSYQETQYF. The CDR3 DNA reads as TGTGCCACCAGCAGAGATACCAAATGGAGGATAATCGACTCGTACCAAGAGACCCAGTACTTC.

This clonotype has just a few counts. The CDR3 region has the DNA TGCGCCAGCAGCTTACCCGGGACAGAGAACACTGAAGCTTTCTTT. Translation: CASSLPGTENTEAFF. This rearrangement joins TRBV5-1 to TRBJ1-1, with 7 bases matching TRBD1. The V and J ends lost 2 bases and 1 base, in that order; junction bases with no gene match: 5. Germline CDR1 is SGHRS and CDR2 is YFSETQ. The CDR3 loop spans 15 amino acids.

The V gene is TRBV29-1, the J gene TRBJ2-5; no clear D. Germline V gene lookup returns CDR1 SQVTM and CDR2 ANQGSEA. The CDR3 contains 16 residues. V was cut by 4 bases and J by 5 bases, with 23 bases left in between. The CDR3 sequence: CSVGLRLVDTRETQYF. The CDR3, as DNA: TGCAGCGTTGGGTTACGGCTAGTCGATACAAGGGAGACCCAGTACTTC.

This clonotype was detected a few times. The gene calls are TRBV6-5 and TRBJ2-4; 12 bases map to TRBD1. The CDR3 loop spans 17 amino acids. The V segment lost 3 bases and the J segment 7 bases; nucleotides outside the gene matches: 10. The germline CDR1 and CDR2 sequences are MNHEY and SVGAGI. The CDR3 loop reads CASSYSGTGGSGNIQYF. CDR3 bases: TGTGCCAGCAGTTATTCCGGGACAGGGGGCTCAGGGAACATTCAGTACTTC.

The chain employs TRBV7-2 and TRBJ2-7; 14 bases fit TRBD2. Germline CDR1 is SGHTA and CDR2 is FQGNSA. V trimming: 4 bases; J trimming: 3 bases; junction bases outside the gene matches: 8. The CDR3 contains 17 residues. The CDR3, as DNA: TGTGCCAGCAGCTCTTCCCGAGGGACTAGCGGGGGCTACGAGCAGTACTTC. This translates into CASSSSRGTSGGYEQYF.